This T cell receptor (beta chain) was found in a study of Graves' ophthalmopathy and Graves' hyperthyroidism. Trimming cost V 7 bases and J 3 bases; bases outside gene matches: 5. The germline gives CDR1 ENHRY, CDR2 SYGVKD. The CDR3 loop spans 13 amino acids. This clonotype was seen many times. Its antigen is unidentified. Transcripts of RNA were the source for amplifying TCR beta CDR3 regions. The authors performed first-round RT-PCR with HTBI primers and then a second-round multiplex PCR. TCRdb reprocessed the multiplex PCR reads with MiXCR, giving one entry per CDR3 protein. The repertoire includes more than 1,000,000 distinct CDR3 sequences, roughly 35% of them detected once, and approximately 10% sits in the top ten. Exclusion criteria comprised other autoimmune diseases, uncontrolled infections, pregnancy or lactation in patients. Overall study results and limits: Sensitivity reached 87.88% and specificity about 81% for a 13-signature model separating ophthalmopathy from stable hyperthyroidism. Appearing in blood as well were most expanded thyroid clonotypes above 0.001 frequency.

Specimen: peripheral blood or thyroid tissue (not recorded which). The chain has TRBV10-3 and TRBJ1-1; 7 bases fit TRBD1. The receptor was isolated from an adult man with Graves' hyperthyroidism. CDR3 DNA sequence: TGTGCCATCACCAGACAGGGCGACACTGAAGCTTTCTTT. It is translated as CAITRQGDTEAFF.